Shown below are 21 T cell receptor beta chains from a single sample sequenced in a study of shared clonotypes between healthy human individuals (dated by TCRdb to 2019 to 2021). Library construction relied on the immunoSEQ multiplex PCR assay. TCRdb carries this immuneACCESS record with in-frame sequences only. Its versions omit some clonotypes, under half of them owing to an unresolved V gene in the studies checked, with the rest unexplained. The sample has about 750,000 clones on record, about 92% of them singletons. The top ten clones comprise 24% of the sample. CD8 naive samples were obtained by positive selection for CCR7 among CD45RO-negative cells, yielding a CD45RA+CCR7+ population from which TemRA cells were excluded. Sequences were obtained from naive CD8+ T cells sorted from blood. The meaning of the sample's cell subset or site label: CD45RA+CCR7+. The receptor source for this set is a man aged 30-40 years in good health.

The CDR3 DNA reads TGTGCCAGCAGCTTAGGTCCGGGCAATCAGCCCCAGCATTTT. Translation: CASSLGPGNQPQHF. The chain joins TRBV7-6 to TRBJ1-5; D ambiguous. CDR1 and CDR2 (germline): SGHVS, FNYEAQ. The CDR3 is 14 amino acids. Trimming stripped 1 base from V and 2 bases from J, with 6 bases between.

CDR3 region: CASGSDVKPSNQPQHF. In DNA, the CDR3 is TGTGCCAGCGGGTCCGACGTTAAACCTAGCAATCAGCCCCAGCATTTT. This rearrangement joins TRBV28 to TRBJ1-5, with unresolved D. This CDR3 comprises 16 residues. Per the germline V gene, CDR1 is MDHEN and CDR2 is SYDVKM. Trimming shortened V by 8 bases and J by 0 bases, and 17 bases separated the two germline ends.

This clone was detected a few times. This chain connects TRBV28 to TRBJ2-7; 9 bases map to TRBD1. Trimming removed 5 bases from V and 0 bases from J; junction bases left unmatched: 8. Germline CDR1 is MDHEN and CDR2 is SYDVKM. There are 16 residues in the CDR3. The CDR3 nucleotides are TGTGCCAGCAGTCTTACAGGGGGCCCCAGCTCCTACGAGCAGTACTTC. It translates to CASSLTGGPSSYEQYF.

The gene calls are TRBV13 and TRBJ2-5, with a weak D call TRBD2 (6 bases). V was cut by 5 bases and J by 1 base, with 11 bases left in between. CDR3 length: 14 residues. Germline CDR1 is PRHDT and CDR2 is FYEKMQ (reference sequence). CDR3 nucleotide sequence: TGTGCCAGCAGCACCATCGGGAGCCAAGAGACCCAGTACTTC. Protein: CASSTIGSQETQYF.

The rearrangement joins TRBV5-1 to TRBJ2-7; D uncertain. Germline CDR1 SGHRS, CDR2 YFSETQ. The CDR3 consists of 14 residues. V dropped 0 bases and J dropped 0 bases, with 7 bases sitting between them. The CDR3 protein is CASSLDGFSYEQYF. The CDR3 nucleotides are TGCGCCAGCAGCTTGGACGGTTTCTCCTACGAGCAGTACTTC.

This chain joins TRBV7-9 and TRBJ1-1; D call uncertain. V shed 4 bases and J shed 5 bases, with 14 bases lying between them. Germline assignment: CDR1 SEHNR and CDR2 FQNEAQ (reference sequence). The CDR3 sequence is 14 residues long. The CDR3 DNA follows: TGTGCCAGCAGCTCGACGGCACGGGATACTGAAGCTTTCTTT. This sequence encodes CASSSTARDTEAFF.

CDR3 sequence reads: CASSSSGGGLGEQYF. The CDR3 DNA reads TGTGCCAGCAGTTCCAGTGGGGGAGGGCTCGGCGAGCAGTACTTC. This rearrangement joins TRBV27 to TRBJ2-7; TRBD2 matches 7 bases. Germline assignment: CDR1 MNHEY and CDR2 SMNVEV (reference sequence). This CDR3 has 15 residues. The junction had 12 bases not matched to a gene; V was cut back by 4 bases and J by 6 bases.

In the case of this clone: Germline and junction disagree at one end, which may indicate a read error. V gene TRBV7-6 combines with J gene TRBJ2-5; tentative D call: TRBD2 (6 bases). Germline values: CDR1 SGHVS, CDR2 FNYEAQ. There are 11 residues in the CDR3. Here the CDR3 DNA reads TGTGCCAGCAGCCCCTTTCGGGAGTGGGACTTC. This translates into CASSPFREWDF.

This rearrangement joins TRBV6-6 to TRBJ2-3; D gene uncertain. The CDR3 is made up of 13 amino acids. Germline assignment: CDR1 MNHNY and CDR2 SVGAGI (reference sequence). The V gene lost 2 bases and the J gene lost 9 bases, with 12 bases spanning the gap. The CDR3 protein is CASSYPPDPTQYF. The CDR3 bases are TGTGCCAGCAGTTACCCGCCAGACCCCACGCAGTATTTT.

The chain recombines TRBV12-1 with TRBJ2-4; the table's D gene call, TRBD2, was not cross checked with the DNA. TRBV12-1 represents a pseudogene. The CDR3 is 12 amino acids. The chain's CDR3 is CASSKAGTRQHF. The DNA for the CDR3 is TGTGCCAGCAGCAAGGCCGGGACTAGGCAACACTTC.

The chain employs TRBV29-1 and TRBJ2-7; D not certain. The germline V and J ends were trimmed by 6 bases and 7 bases, with 16 bases remaining between them. Germline assignment: CDR1 SQVTM and CDR2 ANQGSEA. CDR3 size: 12 residues. The CDR3 nucleotides read TGCAGCGTCGATTTCCCCGCAGGAGAGCAGTACTTC. Translating gives CSVDFPAGEQYF.

V is TRBV27 and J is TRBJ2-7; D call uncertain. This CDR3 spans 12 amino acids. V was trimmed by 1 base and J by 7 bases, leaving 8 bases between them. Germline CDR1 is MNHEY and CDR2 is SMNVEV (reference sequence). The CDR3 region is CASSLYGQEQYF. The CDR3 nucleotides are TGTGCCAGCAGTTTATATGGTCAGGAGCAGTACTTC.

The chain links TRBV27 to TRBJ1-2; TRBD1 aligns across 9 bases. Per germline, CDR1 MNHEY and CDR2 SMNVEV (reference sequence). The CDR3 spans 16 residues. After removal of 5 bases from V and 6 bases from J, the junction contained 13 bases not matched to a gene. CDR3 amino acids: CASSPIGGTGFNGYTF. The CDR3 DNA reads TGTGCCAGCAGTCCTATCGGCGGGACAGGGTTTAATGGCTACACCTTC.

This clone has only a few counts. The chain couples TRBV6-6 to TRBJ2-3; D not resolved. V was pared by 7 bases and J by 5 bases, with 22 bases between. Germline loops: CDR1 MNHNY, CDR2 SVGAGI (reference sequence). This CDR3 region has 16 residues. CDR3 residues: CASTPEVLGVVDTQYF. DNA for the CDR3: TGTGCCAGCACCCCCGAGGTGCTAGGAGTCGTAGATACGCAGTATTTT.

The gene calls are TRBV4-2 and TRBJ2-1; 10 bases line up with TRBD1. The V segment lost 0 bases and the J segment 6 bases; nucleotides outside the gene matches: 2. Germline CDR1 is LGHNA and CDR2 is YNFKEQ. The length of the CDR3 is 15 residues. In nucleotides, the CDR3 is TGTGCCAGCAGCCAAGAGTGGACAGGGGGCAATGAGCAGTTCTTC. Its translation: CASSQEWTGGNEQFF.

The rearrangement joins TRBV19 to TRBJ2-1; D gene uncertain. The CDR3 totals 15 residues. The V end was cut by 6 bases, the J end by 2 bases, with 14 bases between. Germline lookup yields CDR1 LNHDA and CDR2 SQIVND (reference sequence). The CDR3: CASRVYHRTYNEQFF. In DNA, the CDR3 is TGTGCCAGTAGGGTATACCACCGGACCTACAATGAGCAGTTCTTC.

The chain carries TRBV2 and TRBJ2-2; weak D call: TRBD2 (6 bases). Looked up from germline, CDR1 is SNHLY and CDR2 is FYNNEI. The CDR3 runs to 13 residues. V lost 10 bases to trimming and J lost 3 bases, with 12 bases between them. The CDR3 protein is CATMGLYTGELFF. CDR3 nucleotide sequence: TGTGCCACCATGGGACTTTACACCGGGGAGCTGTTTTTT.

To note about this clone: Other nucleotide sequences in the sample specify the same CDR3. The chain is built from TRBV27 and TRBJ1-1; possibly TRBD1 for D (6 bases). Germline assignment: CDR1 MNHEY and CDR2 SMNVEV (reference sequence). The length of the CDR3 is 13 residues. V lost 4 bases to trimming and J lost 0 bases, with 6 bases between them. CDR3 sequence (DNA): TGTGCCAGCAGTTGGACAGTGAACACTGAAGCTTTCTTT. Translation gives CASSWTVNTEAFF.

CDR3 loop: CASSIYRGGGELFF. The CDR3 DNA reads TGTGCCAGCAGTATCTACAGGGGTGGCGGGGAGCTGTTTTTT. The chain employs TRBV28 and TRBJ2-2, with 7 bases matching TRBD1. Per the germline V gene, CDR1 is MDHEN and CDR2 is SYDVKM. Germline trimming cut 5 bases from V and 7 bases from J; bases unmatched to any gene: 7. The CDR3 totals 14 residues.

The chain links TRBV30 to TRBJ2-3; 9 nucleotides align to TRBD2. J was trimmed by 5 bases and V by 1 base; bases with no gene match: 7. The CDR3 is 15 residues long. Germline V gene sequence: CDR1 GTSNPN, CDR2 SVGIG (reference sequence). The CDR3 DNA follows: TGTGCCTGGAGTGCCCCGCCTAGCGGGATAGATACGCAGTATTTT. Translation: CAWSAPPSGIDTQYF.

In the case of this clone: Other DNA variants within this sample encode the same CDR3. The chain uses TRBV27 and TRBJ2-1, with TRBD2 matching over 12 bases. After removal of 5 bases from V and 1 base from J, the junction contained 3 bases not matched to a gene. Germline V CDR1 and CDR2: MNHEY, SMNVEV (reference sequence). CDR3 length equals 16 residues. The CDR3 DNA follows: TGTGCCAGCAGTCTTCTAGCGGGAGGGTCCTACAATGAGCAGTTCTTC. Its translation is CASSLLAGGSYNEQFF.